The present TCR beta chain was sequenced within a study of T cell repertoires in cytomegalovirus infection. Comment on this clonotype: The target antigen is unknown.

TCRdb ran MiXCR on the reads and lists one entry per CDR3 protein. The sample includes some 940,000 distinct CDR3 sequences, approximately 30% of them seen just once. The TCR comes from a human donor in good health (CMV status not recorded). Some clones in this sample may be carry-over from other donors' samples. Source: cultured CD8+ T cells from PBMCs, taken from culture after CMV antigen stimulation.

DNA for the CDR3: TGTGCCAGCAGCTTGAATTTTGGCACTGAAGCTTTCTTT. Protein: CASSLNFGTEAFF. The gene calls are TRBV7-6 and TRBJ1-1; D remains ambiguous. The germline V gene encodes CDR1 SGHVS and CDR2 FNYEAQ. The length of the CDR3 is 13 residues. The germline V and J ends were trimmed by 3 bases and 4 bases, with 9 bases remaining between them.